The 3 T cell receptor beta chains below come from one sample, sequenced in a study of cytomegalovirus exposure and HLA in healthy donors. Both 60 Vbeta primers and 13 Jbeta primers went into the PCR. Clones were sequenced by immunoSEQ multiplex PCR, and TCRdb holds only the in-frame ones, with some missing. The table has about 160,000 clones, approximately 82% seen once. Input material: PBMCs. Source of these receptors: a male donor in good health and CMV-seropositive.

This chain links TRBV7-6 with TRBJ1-6; no clear D gene. The V and J ends lost 2 bases and 1 base respectively, with 3 bases between them. This CDR3 comprises 14 residues. The germline gives CDR1 SGHVS, CDR2 FNYEAQ. The CDR3 sequence: CASSLTSYNSPLHF. The CDR3, as DNA: TGTGCCAGCAGCTTAACTTCCTATAATTCACCCCTCCACTTT.

This clone was recorded a few times. The V call is TRBV7-9, the J call TRBJ1-1; 9 bases agree with TRBD1. CDR1 is SEHNR and CDR2 is FQNEAQ in the germline V gene (reference sequence). J gave up 5 bases and V 5 bases, and 12 bases lay outside the gene matches. The CDR3 spans 16 residues. In DNA form, the CDR3 reads TGTGCCAGCAGCCCAGGGGTGACAGGGGGAGGGACTGAAGCTTTCTTT. This codes for CASSPGVTGGGTEAFF. The full variable domain, rest sourced from reference TRBV7-9 and TRBJ1-1, is DTGVSQNPRHKITKRGQNVTFRCDPISEHNRLYWYRQTLGQGPEFLTYFQNEAQLEKSRLLSDRFSAERPKGSFSTLEIQRTEQGDSAMYLCASSPGVTGGGTEAFFGQGTRLTVV.

The chain links TRBV19 to TRBJ1-2, with 7 bases aligning to TRBD1. V lost 6 bases to trimming and J lost 8 bases; unmatched junction nucleotides: 15. Per germline, CDR1 LNHDA and CDR2 SQIVND (reference sequence). The CDR3 totals 15 residues. CDR3 in amino acids: CASRTLRDSRSGYTF. The DNA of the CDR3 is TGTGCCAGTAGAACCCTCCGGGACAGCCGCTCGGGCTACACCTTC.